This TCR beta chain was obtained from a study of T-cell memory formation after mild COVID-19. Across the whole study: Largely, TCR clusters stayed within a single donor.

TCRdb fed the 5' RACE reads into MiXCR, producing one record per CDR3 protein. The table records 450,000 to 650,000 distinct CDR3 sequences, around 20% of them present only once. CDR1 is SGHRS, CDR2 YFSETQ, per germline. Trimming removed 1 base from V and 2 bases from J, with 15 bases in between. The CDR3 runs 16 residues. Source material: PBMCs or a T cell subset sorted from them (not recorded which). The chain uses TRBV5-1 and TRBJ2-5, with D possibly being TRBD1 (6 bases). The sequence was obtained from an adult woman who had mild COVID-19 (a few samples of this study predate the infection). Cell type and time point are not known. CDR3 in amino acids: CASSLRGSGTQETQYF. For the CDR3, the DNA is TGCGCCAGCAGCTTGAGAGGGTCCGGGACACAAGAGACCCAGTACTTC.